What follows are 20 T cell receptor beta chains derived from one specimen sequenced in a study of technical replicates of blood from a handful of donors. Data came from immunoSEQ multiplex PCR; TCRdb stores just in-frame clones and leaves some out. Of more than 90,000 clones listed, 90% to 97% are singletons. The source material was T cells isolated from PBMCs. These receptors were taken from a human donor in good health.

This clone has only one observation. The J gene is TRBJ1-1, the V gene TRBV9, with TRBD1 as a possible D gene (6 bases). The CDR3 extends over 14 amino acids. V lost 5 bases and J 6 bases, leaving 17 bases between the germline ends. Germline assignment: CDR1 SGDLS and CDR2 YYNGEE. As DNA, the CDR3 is TGTGCCAGCAGGAGACAGGTGGCCCATTCTGAAGCTTTCTTT. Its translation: CASRRQVAHSEAFF.

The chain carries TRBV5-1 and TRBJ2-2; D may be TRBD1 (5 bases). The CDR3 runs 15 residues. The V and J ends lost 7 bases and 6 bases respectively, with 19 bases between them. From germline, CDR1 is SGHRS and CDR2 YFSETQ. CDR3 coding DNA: TGCGCCAGCGGTCTGGTACAGGCAGAGGCCGGGGAGCTGTTTTTT. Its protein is CASGLVQAEAGELFF.

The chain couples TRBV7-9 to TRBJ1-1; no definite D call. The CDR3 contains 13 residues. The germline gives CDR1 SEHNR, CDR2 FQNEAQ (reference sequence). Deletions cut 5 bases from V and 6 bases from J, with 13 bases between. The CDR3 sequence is CASSQVRTPEAFF. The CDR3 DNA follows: TGTGCCAGCAGCCAGGTTCGAACACCTGAAGCTTTCTTT.

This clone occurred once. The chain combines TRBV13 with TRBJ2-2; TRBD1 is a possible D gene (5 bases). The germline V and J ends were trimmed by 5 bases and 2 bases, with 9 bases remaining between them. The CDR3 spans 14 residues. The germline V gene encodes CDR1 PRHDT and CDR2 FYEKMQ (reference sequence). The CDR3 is CASSRGQNTGELFF. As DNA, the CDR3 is TGTGCCAGCAGCCGAGGACAAAACACCGGGGAGCTGTTTTTT.

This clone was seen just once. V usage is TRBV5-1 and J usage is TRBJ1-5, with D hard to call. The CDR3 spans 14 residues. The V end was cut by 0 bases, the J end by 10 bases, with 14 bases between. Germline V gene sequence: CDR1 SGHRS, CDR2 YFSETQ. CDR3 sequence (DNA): TGCGCCAGCAGCTTGGGGGAGGGTCTGGATCCCCAGCATTTT. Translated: CASSLGEGLDPQHF.

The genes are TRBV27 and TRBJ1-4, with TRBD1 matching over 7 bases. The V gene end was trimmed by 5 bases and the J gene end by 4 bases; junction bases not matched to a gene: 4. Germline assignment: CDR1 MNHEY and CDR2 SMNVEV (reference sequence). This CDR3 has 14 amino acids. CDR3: CASSHGTVNEKLFF. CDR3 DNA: TGTGCCAGCAGTCACGGGACAGTTAATGAAAAACTGTTTTTT.

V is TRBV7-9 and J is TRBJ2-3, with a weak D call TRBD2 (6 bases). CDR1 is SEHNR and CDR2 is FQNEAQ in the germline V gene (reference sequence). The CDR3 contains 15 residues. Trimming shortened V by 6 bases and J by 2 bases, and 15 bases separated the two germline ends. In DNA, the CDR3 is TGTGCCAGCAGTTCCCAGGGAGGTAACACAGATACGCAGTATTTT. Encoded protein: CASSSQGGNTDTQYF. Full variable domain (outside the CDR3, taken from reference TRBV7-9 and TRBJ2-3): DTGVSQNPRHKITKRGQNVTFRCDPISEHNRLYWYRQTLGQGPEFLTYFQNEAQLEKSRLLSDRFSAERPKGSFSTLEIQRTEQGDSAMYLCASSSQGGNTDTQYFGPGTRLTVL.

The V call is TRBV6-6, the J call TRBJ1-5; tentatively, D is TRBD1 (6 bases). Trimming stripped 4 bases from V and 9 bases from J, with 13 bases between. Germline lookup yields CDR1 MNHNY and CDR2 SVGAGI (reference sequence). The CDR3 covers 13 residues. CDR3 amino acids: CASSSTGPGPQHF. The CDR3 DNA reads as TGTGCCAGCAGTTCTACAGGGCCTGGGCCCCAGCATTTT.

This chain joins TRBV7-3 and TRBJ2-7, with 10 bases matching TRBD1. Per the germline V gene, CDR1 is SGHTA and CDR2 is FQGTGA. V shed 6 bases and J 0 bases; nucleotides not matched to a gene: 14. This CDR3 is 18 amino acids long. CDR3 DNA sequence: TGTGCCAGCAGAGCCGGGACAGGGGCCTCCAGGGGCTCCTACGAGCAGTACTTC. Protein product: CASRAGTGASRGSYEQYF.

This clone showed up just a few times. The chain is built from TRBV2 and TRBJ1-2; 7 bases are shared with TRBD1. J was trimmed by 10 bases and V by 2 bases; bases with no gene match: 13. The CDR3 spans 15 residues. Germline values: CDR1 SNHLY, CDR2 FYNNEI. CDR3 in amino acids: CASSEWAPRDSFYTF. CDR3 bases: TGTGCCAGCAGTGAATGGGCCCCCCGGGACAGTTTCTACACCTTC.

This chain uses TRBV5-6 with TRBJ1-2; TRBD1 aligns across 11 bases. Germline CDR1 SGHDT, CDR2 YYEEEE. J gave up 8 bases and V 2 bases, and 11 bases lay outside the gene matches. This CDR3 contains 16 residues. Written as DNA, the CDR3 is TGTGCCAGCAGCTTTCCCTCGCCGGGACAGGGGGGAGGCTACACCTTC. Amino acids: CASSFPSPGQGGGYTF.

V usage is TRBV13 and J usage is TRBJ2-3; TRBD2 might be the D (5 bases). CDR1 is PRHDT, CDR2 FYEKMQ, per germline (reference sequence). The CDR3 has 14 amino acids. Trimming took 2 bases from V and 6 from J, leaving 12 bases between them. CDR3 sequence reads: CASSLRLAVDTQYF. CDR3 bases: TGTGCCAGCAGCTTACGGCTAGCTGTGGATACGCAGTATTTT.

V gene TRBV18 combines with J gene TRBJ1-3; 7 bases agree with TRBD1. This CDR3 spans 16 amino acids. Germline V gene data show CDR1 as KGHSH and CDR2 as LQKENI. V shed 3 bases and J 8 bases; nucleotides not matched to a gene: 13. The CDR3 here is CASSPFAGQTGDTIYF. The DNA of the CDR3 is TGTGCCAGCTCACCGTTTGCGGGACAGACCGGAGACACCATATATTTT.

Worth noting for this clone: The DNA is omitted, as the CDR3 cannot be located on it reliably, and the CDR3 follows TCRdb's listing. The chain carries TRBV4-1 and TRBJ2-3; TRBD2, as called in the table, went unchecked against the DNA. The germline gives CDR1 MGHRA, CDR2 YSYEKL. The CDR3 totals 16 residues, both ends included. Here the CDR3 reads CASSQVLRRGTDTQYF.

In DNA form, the CDR3 reads TGTGCCAGCAGTCGACAGTACAATGAGCAGTTCTTC. Amino acids: CASSRQYNEQFF. The chain couples TRBV2 to TRBJ2-1; TRBD1 is a possible D gene (5 bases). This CDR3 contains 12 residues. Per the germline V gene, CDR1 is SNHLY and CDR2 is FYNNEI. V was clipped by 5 bases and J by 4 bases, with 6 bases between them.

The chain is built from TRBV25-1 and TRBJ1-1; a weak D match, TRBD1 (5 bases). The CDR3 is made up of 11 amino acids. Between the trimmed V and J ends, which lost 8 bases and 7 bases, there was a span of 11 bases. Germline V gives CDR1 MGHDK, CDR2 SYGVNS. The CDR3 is CASGRVNEAFF. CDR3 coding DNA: TGTGCCAGCGGCAGGGTGAATGAAGCTTTCTTT.

The chain's CDR3 is CASSQELAGHNEQFF. The CDR3 nucleotides are TGTGCCAGCAGCCAGGAACTAGCTGGTCACAATGAGCAGTTCTTC. This chain uses TRBV7-6 with TRBJ2-1, with a tentative D call TRBD2 (6 bases). Trimming removed 5 bases at V and 5 bases at J, with 16 bases between. CDR3 length equals 15 residues. Germline values: CDR1 SGHVS, CDR2 FNYEAQ.

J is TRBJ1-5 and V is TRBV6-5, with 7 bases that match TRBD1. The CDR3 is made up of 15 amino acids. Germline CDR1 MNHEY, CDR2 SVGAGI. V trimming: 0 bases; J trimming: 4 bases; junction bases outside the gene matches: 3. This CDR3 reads CASSYSGQKNQPQHF. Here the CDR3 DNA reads TGTGCCAGCAGTTACTCGGGACAGAAAAATCAGCCCCAGCATTTT.

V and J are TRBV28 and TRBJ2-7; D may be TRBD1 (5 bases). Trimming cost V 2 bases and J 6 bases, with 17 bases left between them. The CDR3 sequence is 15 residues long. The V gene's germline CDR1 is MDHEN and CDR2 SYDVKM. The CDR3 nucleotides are TGTGCCAGCAGTTTACCAACCCGAAGGGGTCTCGAGCAGTACTTC. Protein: CASSLPTRRGLEQYF.

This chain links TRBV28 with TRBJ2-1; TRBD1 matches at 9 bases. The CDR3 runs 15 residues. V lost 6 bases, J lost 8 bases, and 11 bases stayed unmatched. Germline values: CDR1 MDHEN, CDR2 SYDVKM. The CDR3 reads CASSLTGQGPDEQFF. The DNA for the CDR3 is TGTGCCAGCAGCCTAACGGGACAGGGTCCCGATGAGCAGTTCTTC.